The 10 T cell receptor beta chains listed next were all sequenced from one sample in a study of shared clonotypes between healthy human individuals. TCRdb keeps only in-frame clones here, not all; method: immunoSEQ multiplex PCR. The sample consists of approximately 350,000 clones, about 74% of them appearing once. The sequenced sample consisted of memory CD4+ T cells sorted from blood. Sample subset: CD45RA-negative fraction. These receptors were obtained from a man aged 30 to 39 in good health.

This clone was counted once. The genes are TRBV7-9 and TRBJ2-2; D may be TRBD1 or TRBD2 (5 bases each). The CDR3 contains 12 residues. V lost 5 bases, J lost 10 bases, and 11 bases lay in between. CDR1 SEHNR and CDR2 FQNEAQ come from the germline V gene (reference sequence). The CDR3 DNA reads TGTGCCAGCAGCCCCGGGGACCCGGAGCTGTTTTTT. Translated: CASSPGDPELFF. Drawing the rest from reference TRBV7-9 and TRBJ2-2, the complete variable domain is DTGVSQNPRHKITKRGQNVTFRCDPISEHNRLYWYRQTLGQGPEFLTYFQNEAQLEKSRLLSDRFSAERPKGSFSTLEIQRTEQGDSAMYLCASSPGDPELFFGEGSRLTVL.

This clone was seen just once. The rearrangement uses TRBV28 and TRBJ2-7; 9 nucleotides line up with TRBD1. The CDR3 totals 14 residues. The germline CDR1 and CDR2 sequences are MDHEN and SYDVKM. Germline trimming cut 7 bases from V and 2 bases from J; bases unmatched to any gene: 6. CDR3 DNA sequence: TGTGCCAGCACCGAAGGGGACAGGGCCTACGAGCAGTACTTC. Its protein is CASTEGDRAYEQYF.

This clone appeared a few times. V gene TRBV30 combines with J gene TRBJ2-2, with D tentatively TRBD2 (6 bases). The germline CDR1 and CDR2 sequences are GTSNPN and SVGIG (reference sequence). The V end was cut by 2 bases, the J end by 0 bases, with 28 bases between. CDR3 length: 21 amino acids. The DNA for the CDR3 is TGTGCCTGGAGTTCGGAGGGAAAGGGGTTGTGGAGGTTCGCGAACACCGGGGAGCTGTTTTTT. It codes for CAWSSEGKGLWRFANTGELFF.

The J gene is TRBJ1-2, the V gene TRBV10-3; 7 bases fit TRBD1. Trimming removed 5 bases from V and 3 bases from J; junction bases left unmatched: 3. From germline, CDR1 is ENHRY and CDR2 SYGVKD. The CDR3 runs 13 residues. As DNA, the CDR3 is TGTGCCATCAGTACAGGGGTATACTATGGCTACACCTTC. As protein: CAISTGVYYGYTF.

This clone has only a few counts. This chain connects TRBV5-6 to TRBJ2-1, with 14 positions matching TRBD2. Germline values: CDR1 SGHDT, CDR2 YYEEEE. The V segment lost 4 bases and the J segment 6 bases; nucleotides outside the gene matches: 3. The CDR3 is 15 residues long. The DNA of the CDR3 is TGTGCCAGCAGCCTCGGACTAGCGGGAGGCAATGAGCAGTTCTTC. This sequence encodes CASSLGLAGGNEQFF.

The chain is built from TRBV6-4 and TRBJ2-1, with D uncertain. Between the trimmed V and J ends, which lost 2 bases and 0 bases, there was a span of 2 bases. This CDR3 is built from 13 residues. Germline CDR1 is MRHNA and CDR2 is SNTAGT. CDR3 DNA: TGTGCCAGCAGTGACAGCTCCTACAATGAGCAGTTCTTC. Translation gives CASSDSSYNEQFF.

This clone was counted only a few times. The chain couples TRBV10-1 to TRBJ2-2, with D unresolved. CDR1 WNHNN and CDR2 SYGVQD come from the germline V gene (reference sequence). V lost 9 bases and J lost 6, with 8 bases in between. The length of the CDR3 is 11 residues. The CDR3 DNA sequence: TGCGCCAGTCAGTCCGCCGGGGAGCTGTTTTTT. Protein: CASQSAGELFF.

The chain recombines TRBV28 with TRBJ2-3; D remains ambiguous. The CDR3 length is 14 residues. V lost 10 bases and J 1 base, leaving 15 bases between the germline ends. Germline CDR1 reads MDHEN; CDR2 reads SYDVKM. The chain's CDR3 is CATSGQSGTDTQYF. CDR3 nucleotides: TGTGCCACCTCCGGCCAGAGTGGCACAGATACGCAGTATTTT.

This clone was observed a handful of times. The chain recombines TRBV10-3 with TRBJ2-1; possibly TRBD1 for D (6 bases). CDR3 length equals 11 residues. Per the germline V gene, CDR1 is ENHRY and CDR2 is SYGVKD. V was clipped by 6 bases and J by 8 bases, with 8 bases between them. CDR3 region: CAIRNRDEQFF. In DNA, the CDR3 is TGTGCCATCAGGAACAGGGATGAGCAGTTCTTC.

This clone has just one count. The chain joins TRBV6-1 to TRBJ2-7; D remains unclear. The CDR3 is made up of 13 amino acids. Looked up from germline, CDR1 is MNHNS and CDR2 is SASEGT. Trimming stripped 2 bases from V and 8 bases from J, with 13 bases between. The CDR3 here is CASSENAGVKQYF. In nucleotides, the CDR3 is TGTGCCAGCAGTGAAAATGCTGGGGTCAAGCAGTACTTC.